This T cell receptor (beta chain) originates from a study of T cells in Graves' hyperthyroidism and ophthalmopathy. Background on the study: The authors collected peripheral blood at initial diagnosis, before any treatment.

V shed 0 bases, J shed 1 base, and the junction held 10 bases outside the gene matches. Germline CDR1 MDHEN, CDR2 SYDVKM. This CDR3 is 20 amino acids long. Amplification of TCR beta CDR3 regions used RNA as the template. HTBI primers drove first-round RT-PCR of the TCR CDR3. Each CDR3 protein is one row after TCRdb ran MiXCR on the multiplex PCR reads. The table lists approximately 640,000 distinct CDR3 sequences, roughly 17% of them singletons. This clonotype was recorded a few times. Stable disease denoted Graves' hyperthyroidism without ophthalmopathy progression within 18 months. Uncontrolled infections, other autoimmune diseases, pregnancy or lactation led to exclusion of patients. PBMCs stemmed from less than 13 ml fresh peripheral blood.

This TCR derives from a man aged 50 to 60 with Graves' hyperthyroidism. Sequenced sample: blood. The J gene is TRBJ2-2, the V gene TRBV28; 11 positions agree with TRBD2. The CDR3 protein is CASSLWSLLAGDMNTGELFF. The DNA for the CDR3 is TGTGCCAGCAGTTTATGGTCATTACTAGCGGGAGATATGAACACCGGGGAGCTGTTTTTT.